The following is a T cell receptor (beta chain) sequence with its context. With 1 base clipped from V and 7 bases from J, the junction kept 9 bases outside the gene matches. The CDR3 is 16 residues long. Germline V CDR1 and CDR2: SGHRS, YFSETQ. These data are taken from a study of shared clonotypes between healthy human individuals. Unsorted PBMC DNA went through sequencing on ten immunoSEQ deep assay plates. The protocol was immunoSEQ multiplex PCR, while the TCRdb copy is restricted to in-frame clones and leaves out a portion. The sample has some 470,000 clones, around 80% seen once; the top ten hold 10% to 15%.

The chain employs TRBV5-1 and TRBJ2-1; TRBD2 matches at 9 bases. The sequencing input was PBMCs. This clonotype originated in a woman aged 40 to 55 in good health. Some clones in this sample may be carry-over from other donors' samples. DNA for the CDR3: TGCGCCAGCAGCTTGACCGCGGGAGGGCCGGAGAATGAGCAGTTCTTC. Protein: CASSLTAGGPENEQFF.